Below are 27 T cell receptor beta chains sequenced from a single sample in a study of blood T cells in healthy people across ages. The second PCR ran 7 to 11 cycles with a sample-barcoded 5' primer and J-beta primers. TCRdb passed the 5' RACE reads through MiXCR, listing each CDR3 protein once. The repertoire has more than 700,000 distinct CDR3 sequences, about 45% of them found once; the top ten carry less than 20%. The sample comprised blood. The receptor source for this set is a man aged 80 or over in good health.

This clonotype turned up a few times. The chain uses TRBV3-1 and TRBJ2-7, with D perhaps TRBD1 (6 bases). CDR1 is LGHDT and CDR2 is YNNKEL in the germline V gene (reference sequence). The CDR3 covers 11 residues. V was trimmed by 4 bases and J by 8 bases, leaving 9 bases between them. CDR3 protein: CASSLRDKQYF. CDR3 sequence (DNA): TGTGCCAGCAGCCTCAGGGACAAGCAGTACTTC.

This clonotype has ten or more counts. The CDR3 coding sequence is TGTGCCACCAGCAGAGATTCGTCAGGGGTCTACGAGCAGTACTTC. Protein product: CATSRDSSGVYEQYF. This chain links TRBV15 with TRBJ2-7, with D maybe TRBD1 (6 bases). V dropped 0 bases and J dropped 3 bases, with 12 bases sitting between them. Germline CDR1 LNHNV, CDR2 YYDKDF (reference sequence). The CDR3 spans 15 residues.

This clonotype was detected only a few times. The J gene is TRBJ2-1, the V gene TRBV15; 8 nucleotides align to TRBD2. Germline-derived CDR1 and CDR2 are LNHNV and YYDKDF (reference sequence). The CDR3 runs to 16 residues. The J segment lost 7 bases and the V segment lost 5 bases, leaving 13 bases of the junction unmatched. The CDR3 DNA reads TGTGCCACCAGCCGCCCCGGGACTAGGGCTCGGAATGAGCAGTTCTTC. As protein: CATSRPGTRARNEQFF.

This chain uses TRBV20-1 with TRBJ2-1; 12 nucleotides align to TRBD2. V shed 1 base and J 1 base; nucleotides not matched to a gene: 5. This CDR3 has 17 amino acids. Per the germline V gene, CDR1 is DFQATT and CDR2 is SNEGSKA (reference sequence). CDR3 sequence (DNA): TGCAGTGCTAGAGCCCAGGGACTAGCGGGTTCCTACAATGAGCAGTTCTTC. Translated: CSARAQGLAGSYNEQFF.

This clonotype was detected many times. The gene calls are TRBV5-1 and TRBJ2-1; 10 nucleotides agree with TRBD2. From germline, CDR1 is SGHRS and CDR2 YFSETQ. V trimming: 0 bases; J trimming: 5 bases; junction bases outside the gene matches: 5. This CDR3 is 16 amino acids long. CDR3 loop: CASSLAPSGSHNEQFF. CDR3 sequence (DNA): TGCGCCAGCAGCTTGGCCCCTAGCGGGAGCCACAATGAGCAGTTCTTC.

The rearrangement joins TRBV6-5 to TRBJ2-5, with TRBD2 matching 11 bases. The CDR3 consists of 16 residues. The V segment lost 6 bases and the J segment 5 bases; nucleotides outside the gene matches: 11. CDR1 is MNHEY, CDR2 SVGAGI, per germline. The CDR3, as DNA: TGTGCCAGCAGCCCCTTAGCGGGAGGGCCGGAGGAGACCCAGTACTTC. This codes for CASSPLAGGPEETQYF.

The chain has TRBV27 and TRBJ2-7; 8 bases align to TRBD1. Trimming at V came to 5 bases and at J to 4 bases, leaving 13 bases not matched to a gene. The CDR3 is made up of 16 amino acids. In germline, CDR1 is MNHEY, CDR2 SMNVEV (reference sequence). CDR3 in amino acids: CASSPPAGQGRYEQYF. CDR3 nucleotide sequence: TGTGCCAGCAGTCCTCCTGCTGGACAGGGACGATACGAGCAGTACTTC.

There are a few counts of this clonotype. The chain recombines TRBV5-1 with TRBJ1-1; 8 bases are a match to TRBD1. Germline V lookup: CDR1 SGHRS, CDR2 YFSETQ. The V and J ends lost 3 bases and 1 base, in that order; junction bases with no gene match: 2. The CDR3 consists of 14 residues. The DNA for the CDR3 is TGCGCCAGCAGCTCAGACAGGGGGAACACTGAAGCTTTCTTT. Encoded protein: CASSSDRGNTEAFF.

This chain links TRBV5-4 with TRBJ1-6; 7 nucleotides align to TRBD1. Unmatched junction bases numbered 10, after V lost 5 bases and J lost 5 bases. The CDR3 totals 16 residues. CDR1 and CDR2 from the germline V gene are SGHNT and YYREEE (reference sequence). CDR3 DNA sequence: TGTGCCAGCAGTCCTAAGGGACAGCCCAATAATTCACCCCTCCACTTT. Its translation is CASSPKGQPNNSPLHF. Full variable domain (outside the CDR3, taken from reference TRBV5-4 and TRBJ1-6): ETGVTQSPTHLIKTRGQQVTLRCSSQSGHNTVSWYQQALGQGPQFIFQYYREEENGRGNFPPRFSGLQFPNYSSELNVNALELDDSALYLCASSPKGQPNNSPLHFGNGTRLTVT.

In its sample, this clonotype was seen once. Compared with germline, one end of the junction differs, possibly owing to a read error. CDR3: CASCLSGYEQYF. As DNA, the CDR3 is TGTGCCAGCTGCTTGAGCGGCTACGAGCAGTACTTC. The V gene is TRBV11-3, the J gene TRBJ2-7; D is perhaps TRBD2 (5 bases). The germline V gene encodes CDR1 SGHNT and CDR2 YENEEA. There are 12 residues in the CDR3.

At least ten counts were recorded for this clonotype. The chain has TRBV20-1 and TRBJ1-6, with 9 nucleotides matching TRBD1. The length of the CDR3 is 20 residues. Germline CDR1 reads DFQATT; CDR2 reads SNEGSKA (reference sequence). With 3 bases clipped from V and 5 bases from J, the junction kept 20 bases outside the gene matches. The CDR3 sequence: CSASSGGVYRGPGDNSPLHF. The DNA of the CDR3 is TGCAGTGCTAGTAGTGGGGGGGTCTACAGGGGGCCTGGAGATAATTCACCCCTCCACTTT.

This clonotype was counted a few times. The CDR3 sequence is CASSFGRSYEQYF. As DNA, the CDR3 is TGTGCCAGCAGCTTTGGTCGATCCTACGAGCAGTACTTC. The chain combines TRBV5-6 with TRBJ2-7; D not resolved. Trimming took 2 bases from V and 1 from J, leaving 7 bases between them. This CDR3 is 13 amino acids long. Germline V lookup: CDR1 SGHDT, CDR2 YYEEEE.

This clonotype was observed at least ten times. This chain joins TRBV11-1 and TRBJ2-7; 7 bases align to TRBD1. The trim removed 2 bases at V and 5 bases at J, leaving 9 bases unmatched. CDR3 length equals 15 residues. In germline, CDR1 is SGHAT, CDR2 FQDESV (reference sequence). The CDR3 protein is CASSLMGQSPHEQYF. The CDR3 region has the DNA TGTGCCAGCAGCTTAATGGGACAGTCCCCCCACGAGCAGTACTTC.

The rearrangement uses TRBV9 and TRBJ2-1, with TRBD2 matching over 7 bases. The CDR3 covers 16 residues. The V gene's germline CDR1 is SGDLS and CDR2 YYNGEE. Trimming took 6 bases from V and 4 from J; bases not matched to a gene: 13. CDR3: CASTPGGGEPYNEQFF. The CDR3 nucleotides read TGTGCCAGCACCCCGGGGGGTGGGGAACCATACAATGAGCAGTTCTTC.

This chain uses TRBV4-1 with TRBJ1-2; 10 nucleotides agree with TRBD1. With V trimmed by 0 bases and J by 4 bases, 11 bases remained unmatched. There are 18 residues in the CDR3. The germline CDR1 and CDR2 sequences are MGHRA and YSYEKL. The CDR3: CASSQDWTATGGSYGYTF. The CDR3 DNA reads TGCGCCAGCAGCCAAGATTGGACCGCGACAGGGGGCAGCTATGGCTACACCTTC.

This clonotype came up a few times. CDR3 nucleotide sequence: TGTGCCAGCAGTAGGAGTACAGGCACAGATACGCAGTATTTT. Protein sequence: CASSRSTGTDTQYF. The chain combines TRBV6-5 with TRBJ2-3; D is unclear. This CDR3 is 14 amino acids long. Germline loops: CDR1 MNHEY, CDR2 SVGAGI. With 5 bases removed from V and 1 base from J, the gap between germline ends came to 10 bases.

The chain links TRBV5-1 to TRBJ2-3; TRBD2 agrees at 13 bases. This CDR3 region has 19 residues. CDR1 and CDR2 (germline): SGHRS, YFSETQ. The V gene end was trimmed by 5 bases and the J gene end by 1 base; junction bases not matched to a gene: 13. This CDR3 reads CASSYGLAGERPGTDTQYF. CDR3 nucleotide sequence: TGCGCCAGCAGTTATGGACTAGCGGGAGAGAGGCCGGGCACAGATACGCAGTATTTT.

The chain links TRBV12-5 to TRBJ2-7; 14 bases match TRBD2. This CDR3 comprises 17 residues. Per germline, CDR1 LGHNT and CDR2 FRNRAP. Trimming at V came to 3 bases and at J to 3 bases, leaving 7 bases not matched to a gene. The CDR3 coding sequence is TGTGCTAGTGGTTTCGGGACTAGCGGGAGCCACTACTACGAGCAGTACTTC. It specifies CASGFGTSGSHYYEQYF.

The chain recombines TRBV9 with TRBJ1-5; 8 bases fit TRBD1. Germline V lookup: CDR1 SGDLS, CDR2 YYNGEE. Trimming cost V 3 bases and J 7 bases; bases outside gene matches: 15. The CDR3 is 17 residues long. CDR3 in DNA: TGTGCCAGCAGCGCCACCTTTATACAGGGGGTCAGGCAGCCCCAGCATTTT. Translating gives CASSATFIQGVRQPQHF.

V is TRBV7-6 and J is TRBJ2-5, with D tentatively TRBD1 or TRBD2 (5 bases each). CDR3 length equals 15 residues. Deletions cut 4 bases from V and 4 bases from J, with 16 bases between. CDR1 is SGHVS and CDR2 is FNYEAQ in the germline V gene. The CDR3 nucleotides read TGTGCCAGCAGCTCCGGCGGCGTGGGACCAGAGACCCAGTACTTC. Amino acid sequence: CASSSGGVGPETQYF.

The V gene is TRBV19, the J gene TRBJ2-6, with D unresolved. CDR3 length: 13 amino acids. Trimming shortened V by 7 bases and J by 3 bases, and 7 bases separated the two germline ends. Germline V gene lookup returns CDR1 LNHDA and CDR2 SQIVND (reference sequence). The CDR3 DNA sequence: TGTGCCAGTACTGAACGTGGGGCCAACGTCCTGACTTTC. Protein sequence: CASTERGANVLTF.

The chain carries TRBV28 and TRBJ2-5; the D is unclear. The J call is doubtful: the DNA matches TRBJ2-7 better. Per germline, CDR1 MDHEN and CDR2 SYDVKM. There are 15 residues in the CDR3. The CDR3, as DNA: TGTGCCAGCAGTCCACCGGTCCCACGGTCCCGCGAGCAGTACTTC. Amino acids: CASSPPVPRSREQYF.

The gene calls are TRBV5-1 and TRBJ2-1; D gene uncertain. This CDR3 is 15 amino acids long. Germline-derived CDR1 and CDR2 are SGHRS and YFSETQ. V lost 4 bases and J lost 0, with 11 bases in between. The CDR3 bases are TGCGCCAGCAGCACCCTACAGAGCTCCTACAATGAGCAGTTCTTC. Translated, it gives CASSTLQSSYNEQFF. The entire variable domain, with the rest obtained from reference TRBV5-1 and TRBJ2-1, is as follows: KAGVTQTPRYLIKTRGQQVTLSCSPISGHRSVSWYQQTPGQGLQFLFEYFSETQRNKGNFPGRFSGRQFSNSRSEMNVSTLELGDSALYLCASSTLQSSYNEQFFGPGTRLTVL.

The V call is TRBV12-3 or TRBV12-4, the J call TRBJ1-1; D might be TRBD1 (5 bases). V was cut by 7 bases and J by 1 base, with 16 bases left in between. This CDR3 contains 15 residues. CDR3 DNA: TGTGCCAGCACCCGAGTGGGGGGGTCGAACACTGAAGCTTTCTTT. Amino acid sequence: CASTRVGGSNTEAFF.

For this clonotype: The junction and the germline gene differ at one end; a read error may be behind it. This chain joins TRBV15 and TRBJ2-1; 13 nucleotides align to TRBD2. This CDR3 spans 16 amino acids. Germline V gives CDR1 LNHNV, CDR2 YYDKDF (reference sequence). The CDR3 DNA follows: TGTGCCACCAGCACCCGGACTAGCGGGAGCTACAATGGGCAGTTCTTC. Its translation: CATSTRTSGSYNGQFF.

The sample holds a few counts of this clonotype. The chain is built from TRBV12-3 or TRBV12-4 and TRBJ1-1, with 11 positions matching TRBD1. V lost 4 bases and J lost 7; bases outside the gene matches: 11. The CDR3 spans 16 residues. In nucleotides, the CDR3 is TGTGCCAGCAGTTCCGGACAGGGGGCGAAGGTTGGTGAAGCTTTCTTT. Amino acids: CASSSGQGAKVGEAFF.

This chain links TRBV20-1 with TRBJ2-3; TRBD2 agrees at 8 bases. Trimming took 6 bases from V and 0 from J; bases not matched to a gene: 11. This CDR3 spans 16 amino acids. Looked up from germline, CDR1 is DFQATT and CDR2 is SNEGSKA (reference sequence). CDR3 amino acids: CSARGTRGVSTDTQYF. As DNA, the CDR3 is TGCAGTGCCCGCGGGACTAGAGGGGTTAGCACAGATACGCAGTATTTT.